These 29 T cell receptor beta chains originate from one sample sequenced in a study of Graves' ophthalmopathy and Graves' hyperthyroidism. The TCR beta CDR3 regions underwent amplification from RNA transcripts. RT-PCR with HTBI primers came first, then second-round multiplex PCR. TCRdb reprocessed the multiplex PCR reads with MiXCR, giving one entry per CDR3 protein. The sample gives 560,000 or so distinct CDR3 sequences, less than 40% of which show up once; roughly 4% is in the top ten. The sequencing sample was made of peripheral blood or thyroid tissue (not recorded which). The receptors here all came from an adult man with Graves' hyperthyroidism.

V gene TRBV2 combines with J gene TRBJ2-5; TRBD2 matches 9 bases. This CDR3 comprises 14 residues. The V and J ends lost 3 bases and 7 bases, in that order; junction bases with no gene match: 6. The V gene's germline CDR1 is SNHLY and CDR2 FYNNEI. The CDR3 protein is CASSEEAGGVTQYF. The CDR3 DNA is TGTGCCAGCAGTGAGGAAGCGGGGGGTGTGACCCAGTACTTC.

CDR3 residues: CASSPPWNYGYTF. The CDR3 DNA sequence: TGTGCCAGCAGCCCCCCCTGGAACTATGGCTACACCTTC. The chain couples TRBV7-9 to TRBJ1-2; D unclear. Germline CDR1 and CDR2: SEHNR and FQNEAQ (reference sequence). Between the trimmed V and J ends, which lost 5 bases and 2 bases, there was a span of 9 bases. This CDR3 has 13 residues.

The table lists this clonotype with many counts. CDR3 protein: CASSSDPGNPYGYTF. CDR3 bases: TGTGCCAGCAGCTCTGATCCGGGGAATCCCTATGGCTACACCTTC. This sequence joins TRBV5-8 and TRBJ1-2, with D uncertain. Germline V gene sequence: CDR1 SGHTS, CDR2 YDEGEE. This CDR3 comprises 15 residues. V was pared by 3 bases and J by 4 bases, with 16 bases between.

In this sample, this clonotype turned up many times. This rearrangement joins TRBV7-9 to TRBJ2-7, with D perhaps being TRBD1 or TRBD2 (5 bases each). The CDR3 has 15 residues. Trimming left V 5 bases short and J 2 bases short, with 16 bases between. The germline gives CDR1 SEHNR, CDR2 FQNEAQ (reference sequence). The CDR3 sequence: CASSPRELAAYEQYF. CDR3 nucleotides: TGTGCCAGCAGCCCCAGGGAGCTAGCCGCCTACGAGCAGTACTTC.

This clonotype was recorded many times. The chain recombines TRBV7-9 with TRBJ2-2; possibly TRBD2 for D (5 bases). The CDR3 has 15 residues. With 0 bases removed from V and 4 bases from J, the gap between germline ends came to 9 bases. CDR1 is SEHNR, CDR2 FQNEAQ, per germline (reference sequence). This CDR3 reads CASSLARELTGELFF. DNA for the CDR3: TGTGCCAGCAGCTTAGCTCGGGAACTCACCGGGGAGCTGTTTTTT.

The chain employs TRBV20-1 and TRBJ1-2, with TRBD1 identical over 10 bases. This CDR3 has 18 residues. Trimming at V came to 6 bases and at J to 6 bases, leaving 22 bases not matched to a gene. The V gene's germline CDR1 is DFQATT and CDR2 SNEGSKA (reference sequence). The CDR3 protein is CSASPGQGLREGWDGYTF. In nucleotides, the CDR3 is TGCAGTGCCAGCCCGGGACAGGGGCTACGAGAGGGGTGGGATGGCTACACCTTC.

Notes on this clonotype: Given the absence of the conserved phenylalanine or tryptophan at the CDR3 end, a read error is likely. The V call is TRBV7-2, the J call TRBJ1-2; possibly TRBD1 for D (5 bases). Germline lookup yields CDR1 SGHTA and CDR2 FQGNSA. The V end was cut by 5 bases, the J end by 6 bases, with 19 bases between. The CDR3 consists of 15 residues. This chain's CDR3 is CASSLQTQGSDGYTL. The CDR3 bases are TGTGCCAGCAGCCTCCAGACCCAGGGAAGCGATGGCTACACCCTC.

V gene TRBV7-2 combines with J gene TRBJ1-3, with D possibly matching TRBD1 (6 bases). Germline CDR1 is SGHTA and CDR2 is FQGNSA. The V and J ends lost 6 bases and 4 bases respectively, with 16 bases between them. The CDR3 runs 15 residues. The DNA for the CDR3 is TGTGCCAGCAGTTCAAGGGGGAACCTCGGAAACACCATATATTTT. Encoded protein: CASSSRGNLGNTIYF.

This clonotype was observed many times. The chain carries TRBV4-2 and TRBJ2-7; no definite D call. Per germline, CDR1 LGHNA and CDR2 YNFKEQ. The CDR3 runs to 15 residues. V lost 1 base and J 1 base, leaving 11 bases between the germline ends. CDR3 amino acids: CASSQVASSSYEQYF. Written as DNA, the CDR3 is TGTGCCAGCAGCCAAGTAGCCTCCAGTTCCTACGAGCAGTACTTC.

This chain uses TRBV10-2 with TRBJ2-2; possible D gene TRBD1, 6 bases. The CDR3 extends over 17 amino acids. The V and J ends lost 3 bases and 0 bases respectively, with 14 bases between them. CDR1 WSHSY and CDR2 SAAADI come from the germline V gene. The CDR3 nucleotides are TGCGCCAGCAGTGATCTGGCTTGGACAGCGAACACCGGGGAGCTGTTTTTT. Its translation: CASSDLAWTANTGELFF.

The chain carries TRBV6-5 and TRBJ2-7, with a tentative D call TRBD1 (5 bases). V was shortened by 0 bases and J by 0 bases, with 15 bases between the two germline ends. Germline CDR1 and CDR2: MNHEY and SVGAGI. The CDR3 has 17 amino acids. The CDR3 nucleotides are TGTGCCAGCAGTTACTCGAAAGGGGCCCGTAGCTCCTACGAGCAGTACTTC. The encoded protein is CASSYSKGARSSYEQYF.

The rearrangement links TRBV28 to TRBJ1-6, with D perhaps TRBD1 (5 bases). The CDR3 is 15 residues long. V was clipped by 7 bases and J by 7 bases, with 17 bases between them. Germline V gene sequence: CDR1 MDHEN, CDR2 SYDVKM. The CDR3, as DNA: TGTGCCAGCACCCTAAGCGGGACTCGCAATTCACCCCTCCACTTT. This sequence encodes CASTLSGTRNSPLHF. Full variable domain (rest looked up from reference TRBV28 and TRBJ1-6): DVKVTQSSRYLVKRTGEKVFLECVQDMDHENMFWYRQDPGLGLRLIYFSYDVKMKEKGDIPEGYSVSREKKERFSLILESASTNQTSMYLCASTLSGTRNSPLHFGNGTRLTVT.

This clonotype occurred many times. CDR3 region: CASSPQAHSPLHF. CDR3 coding DNA: TGTGCCAGCAGCCCGCAAGCCCATTCACCCCTCCACTTT. V is TRBV7-9 and J is TRBJ1-6; D ambiguous. The CDR3 is 13 residues long. The ends were cut back, 5 bases at V and 8 bases at J, with 10 bases in the middle. CDR1 is SEHNR and CDR2 is FQNEAQ in the germline V gene (reference sequence).

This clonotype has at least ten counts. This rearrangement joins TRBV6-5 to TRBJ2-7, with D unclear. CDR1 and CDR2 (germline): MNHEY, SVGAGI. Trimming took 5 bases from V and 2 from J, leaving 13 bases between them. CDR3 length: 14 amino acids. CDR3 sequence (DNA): TGTGCCAGCAGTGAATCCCTTTTTACCTACGAGCAGTACTTC. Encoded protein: CASSESLFTYEQYF.

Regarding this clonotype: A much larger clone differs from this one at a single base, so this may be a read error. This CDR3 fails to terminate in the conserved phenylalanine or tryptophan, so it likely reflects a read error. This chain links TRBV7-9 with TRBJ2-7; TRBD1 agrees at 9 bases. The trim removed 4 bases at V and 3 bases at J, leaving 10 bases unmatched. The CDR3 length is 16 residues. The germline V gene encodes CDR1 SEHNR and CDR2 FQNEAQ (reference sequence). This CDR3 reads CASSSRGGQGDYEQYL. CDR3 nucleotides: TGTGCCAGCAGCTCCAGGGGGGGACAGGGAGACTACGAGCAGTACCTC.

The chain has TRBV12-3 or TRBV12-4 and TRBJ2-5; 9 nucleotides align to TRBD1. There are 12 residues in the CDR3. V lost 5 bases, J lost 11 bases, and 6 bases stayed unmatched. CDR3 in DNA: TGTGCCAGCAGTCCGACAGGGGGGAATCAGTACTTC. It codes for CASSPTGGNQYF.

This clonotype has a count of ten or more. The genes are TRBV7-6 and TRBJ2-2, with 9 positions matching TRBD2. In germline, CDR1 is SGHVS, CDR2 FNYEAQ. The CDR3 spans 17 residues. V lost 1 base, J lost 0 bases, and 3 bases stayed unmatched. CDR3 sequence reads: CASSLVLAGANTGELFF. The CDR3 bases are TGTGCCAGCAGCTTAGTACTAGCGGGTGCGAACACCGGGGAGCTGTTTTTT. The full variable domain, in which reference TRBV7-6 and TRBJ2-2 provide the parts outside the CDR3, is GAGVSQSPRYKVTKRGQDVALRCDPISGHVSLYWYRQALGQGPEFLTYFNYEAQQDKSGLPNDRFSAERPEGSISTLTIQRTEQRDSAMYRCASSLVLAGANTGELFFGEGSRLTVL.

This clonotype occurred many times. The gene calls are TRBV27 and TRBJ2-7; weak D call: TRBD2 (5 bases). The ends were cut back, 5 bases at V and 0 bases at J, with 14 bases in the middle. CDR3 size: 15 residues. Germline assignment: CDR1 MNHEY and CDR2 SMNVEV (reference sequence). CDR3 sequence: CASSQDGLGSYEQYF. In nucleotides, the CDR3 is TGTGCCAGCAGTCAGGACGGACTCGGCTCCTACGAGCAGTACTTC.

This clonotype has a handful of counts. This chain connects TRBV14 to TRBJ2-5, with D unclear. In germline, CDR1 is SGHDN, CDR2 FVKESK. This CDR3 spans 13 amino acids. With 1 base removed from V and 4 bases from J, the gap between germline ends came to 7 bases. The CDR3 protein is CASSQAGVETQYF. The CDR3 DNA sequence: TGTGCCAGCAGCCAAGCTGGGGTAGAGACCCAGTACTTC.

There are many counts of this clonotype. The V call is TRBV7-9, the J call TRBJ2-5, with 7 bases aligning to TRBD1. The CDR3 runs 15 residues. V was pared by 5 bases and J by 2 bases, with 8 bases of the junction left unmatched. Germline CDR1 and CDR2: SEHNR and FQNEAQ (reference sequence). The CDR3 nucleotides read TGTGCCAGCAGCCCCGGGACAGACGATCAAGAGACCCAGTACTTC. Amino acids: CASSPGTDDQETQYF.

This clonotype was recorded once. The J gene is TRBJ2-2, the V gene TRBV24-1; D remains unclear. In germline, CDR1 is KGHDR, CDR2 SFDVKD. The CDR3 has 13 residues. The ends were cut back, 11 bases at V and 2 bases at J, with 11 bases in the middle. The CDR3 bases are TGTGCCATCCGAGAGATCAACACCGGGGAGCTGTTTTTT. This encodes CAIREINTGELFF.

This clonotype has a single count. CDR3 DNA: TGTGCCAGCAGTGTCAGGGCCAACGTCCTGACTTTC. Translating it yields CASSVRANVLTF. This chain uses TRBV12-3 or TRBV12-4 with TRBJ2-6; D gene uncertain. The CDR3 is 12 amino acids. The V gene lost 5 bases and the J gene lost 5 bases, with 4 bases spanning the gap.

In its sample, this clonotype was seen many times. Here the CDR3 reads CASSYHQQNTEAFF. Written as DNA, the CDR3 is TGTGCCAGCAGTTACCACCAGCAGAACACTGAAGCTTTCTTT. The rearrangement links TRBV6-5 to TRBJ1-1; D ambiguous. The CDR3 has 14 residues. The V gene's germline CDR1 is MNHEY and CDR2 SVGAGI. Trimming cost V 2 bases and J 1 base, with 8 bases left between them.

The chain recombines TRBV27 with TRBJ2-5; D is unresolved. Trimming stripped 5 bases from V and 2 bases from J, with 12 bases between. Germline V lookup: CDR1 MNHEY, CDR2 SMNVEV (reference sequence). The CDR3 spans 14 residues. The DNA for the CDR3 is TGTGCCAGCAGTCCCCACAACCCTCAAGAGACCCAGTACTTC. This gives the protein CASSPHNPQETQYF.

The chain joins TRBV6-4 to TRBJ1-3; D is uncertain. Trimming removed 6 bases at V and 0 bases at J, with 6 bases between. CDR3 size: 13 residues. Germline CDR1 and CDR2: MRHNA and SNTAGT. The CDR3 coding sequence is TGTGCCAGCAGCACGGACTCTGGAAACACCATATATTTT. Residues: CASSTDSGNTIYF.

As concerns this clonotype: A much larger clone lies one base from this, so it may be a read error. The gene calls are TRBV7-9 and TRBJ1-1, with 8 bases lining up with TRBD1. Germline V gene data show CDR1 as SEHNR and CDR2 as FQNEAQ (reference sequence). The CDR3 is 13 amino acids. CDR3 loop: CASSHRGVTEASF. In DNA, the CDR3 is TGTGCCAGCAGCCACAGGGGGGTCACTGAAGCTTCCTTT.

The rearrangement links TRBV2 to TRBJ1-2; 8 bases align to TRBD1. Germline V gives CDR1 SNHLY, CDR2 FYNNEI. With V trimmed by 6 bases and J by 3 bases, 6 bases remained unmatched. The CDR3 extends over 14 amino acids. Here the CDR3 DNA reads TGTGCCAGCAGAGGGGCAGGGGGCTACTATGGCTACACCTTC. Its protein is CASRGAGGYYGYTF.

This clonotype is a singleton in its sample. The CDR3 DNA reads TGTGCCAGTAGCGAAGCGGACAGGGGGCCTCAGCCCCAGCATTTT. Its translation is CASSEADRGPQPQHF. The rearrangement links TRBV19 to TRBJ1-5, with 11 bases matching TRBD1. CDR3 length equals 15 residues. Trimming took 6 bases from V and 6 from J; bases not matched to a gene: 7. Germline CDR1 is LNHDA and CDR2 is SQIVND (reference sequence).

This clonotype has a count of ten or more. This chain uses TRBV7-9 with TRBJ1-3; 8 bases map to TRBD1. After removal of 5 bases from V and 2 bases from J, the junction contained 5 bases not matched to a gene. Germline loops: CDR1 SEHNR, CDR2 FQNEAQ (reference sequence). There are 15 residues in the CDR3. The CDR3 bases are TGTGCCAGCAGCGCCGGGACAGGTGCTGGAAACACCATATATTTT. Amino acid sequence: CASSAGTGAGNTIYF.